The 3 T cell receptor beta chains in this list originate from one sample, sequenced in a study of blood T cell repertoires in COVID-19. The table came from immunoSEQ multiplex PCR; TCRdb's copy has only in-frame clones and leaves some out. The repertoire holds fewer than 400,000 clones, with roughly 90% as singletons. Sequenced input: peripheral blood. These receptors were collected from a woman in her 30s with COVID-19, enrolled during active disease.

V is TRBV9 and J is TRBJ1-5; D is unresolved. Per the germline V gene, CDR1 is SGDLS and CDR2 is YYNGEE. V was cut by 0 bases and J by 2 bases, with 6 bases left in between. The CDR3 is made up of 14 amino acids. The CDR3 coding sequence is TGTGCCAGCAGCGTAGACGGGGGCAATCAGCCCCAGCATTTT. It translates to CASSVDGGNQPQHF.

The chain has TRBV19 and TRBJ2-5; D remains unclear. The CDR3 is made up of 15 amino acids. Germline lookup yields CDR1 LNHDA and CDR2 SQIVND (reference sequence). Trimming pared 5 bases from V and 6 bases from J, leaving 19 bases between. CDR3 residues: CASSPLFDNHQTQYF. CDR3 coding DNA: TGTGCCAGTAGTCCCTTGTTTGACAATCACCAGACCCAGTACTTC.

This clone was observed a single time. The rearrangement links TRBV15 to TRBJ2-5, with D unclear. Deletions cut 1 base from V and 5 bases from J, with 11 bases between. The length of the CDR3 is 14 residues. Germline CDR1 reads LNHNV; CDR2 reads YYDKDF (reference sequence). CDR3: CATSRVSSRETQYF. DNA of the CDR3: TGTGCCACCAGCAGAGTTTCCTCACGGGAGACCCAGTACTTC.